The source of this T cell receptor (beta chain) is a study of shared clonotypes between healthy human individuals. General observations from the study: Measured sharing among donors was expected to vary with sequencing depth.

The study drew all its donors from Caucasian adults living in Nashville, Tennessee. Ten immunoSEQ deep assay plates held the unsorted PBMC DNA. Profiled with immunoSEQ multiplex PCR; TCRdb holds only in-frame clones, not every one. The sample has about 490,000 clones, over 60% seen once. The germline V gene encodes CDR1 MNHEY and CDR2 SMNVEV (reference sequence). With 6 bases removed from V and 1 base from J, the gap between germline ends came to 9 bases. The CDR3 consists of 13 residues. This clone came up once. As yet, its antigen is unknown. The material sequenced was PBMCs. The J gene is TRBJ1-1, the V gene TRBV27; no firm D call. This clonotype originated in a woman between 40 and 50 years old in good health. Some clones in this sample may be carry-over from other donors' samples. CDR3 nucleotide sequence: TGTGCCAGCAGCATGACAAGGAACACTGAAGCTTTCTTT. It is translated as CASSMTRNTEAFF.